This TCR beta chain comes out of a study of shared clonotypes between healthy human individuals. Remarks on this clone: The antigen is undetermined. This sample also contains other DNA sequences that code for the same CDR3.

The CDR3 loop spans 13 amino acids. The V gene's germline CDR1 is MNHNY and CDR2 SVGAGI (reference sequence). Between the trimmed V and J ends, which lost 2 bases and 0 bases, there was a span of 5 bases. Naivety among CD8 cells was defined by CD45RO negativity and positive CCR7 selection, thereby excluding terminally differentiated effector memory CD45RA+ cells. All donors were Caucasian adults living in Nashville, Tennessee. Sequencing was performed with immunoSEQ multiplex PCR; in TCRdb, only in-frame clones are kept and a portion is missing. The sample has about 2 million clones; less than 95% are singletons. Study-wide results and caveats: Sharing across four donors was highest in naive CD4 (roughly 5%) and lowest in memory CD8 (around 0.4%). Non-shared clonotypes had lower generation probabilities than clonotypes shared by all four sorted-subset donors. Estimated clonotype richness was generally higher in naive than memory subsets.

The sample consisted of naive CD8+ T cells sorted from blood. This sequence originates from a man younger than 30 in good health. The chain combines TRBV6-6 with TRBJ2-7; D ambiguous. CDR3 sequence reads: CASSYSASYEQYF. In DNA, the CDR3 is TGTGCCAGCAGTTACAGTGCCTCCTACGAGCAGTACTTC.